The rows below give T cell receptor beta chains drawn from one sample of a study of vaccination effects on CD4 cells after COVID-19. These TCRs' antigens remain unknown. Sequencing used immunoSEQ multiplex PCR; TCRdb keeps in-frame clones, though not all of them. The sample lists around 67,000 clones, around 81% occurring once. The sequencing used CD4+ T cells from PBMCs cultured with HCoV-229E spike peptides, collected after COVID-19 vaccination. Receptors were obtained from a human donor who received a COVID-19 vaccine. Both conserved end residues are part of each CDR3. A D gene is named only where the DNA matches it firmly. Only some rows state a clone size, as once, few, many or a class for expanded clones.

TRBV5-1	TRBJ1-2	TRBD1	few	CASSLVTDRGLLFDGYTF	TGCGCCAGCAGCCTGGTGACGGACAGGGGCCTCCTTTTCGATGGCTACACCTTC
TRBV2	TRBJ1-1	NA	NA	CASTTTGHQNTEAFF	TGTGCCAGTACGACTACGGGACACCAGAACACTGAAGCTTTCTTT
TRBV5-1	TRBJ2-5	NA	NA	CASRPAMGPQETQYF	TGCGCCAGCAGGCCAGCCATGGGGCCCCAAGAGACCCAGTACTTC
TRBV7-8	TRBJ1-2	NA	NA	CASSLRTVNYGYTF	TGTGCCAGCAGCTTACGGACAGTGAACTATGGCTACACCTTC
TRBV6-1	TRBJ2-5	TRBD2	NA	CASSDRLAGGPWGETQYF	TGTGCCAGCAGTGACCGACTAGCGGGGGGCCCATGGGGAGAGACCCAGTACTTC
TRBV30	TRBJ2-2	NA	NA	CAWSSNAGELFF	TGTGCCTGGAGTTCGAATGCCGGGGAGCTGTTTTTT
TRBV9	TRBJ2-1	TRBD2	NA	CASSVLAGGPGGEQFF	TGTGCCAGCAGCGTCTTAGCGGGGGGACCCGGGGGTGAGCAGTTCTTC
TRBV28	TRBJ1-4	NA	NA	CASSLAGGLNEKLFF	TGTGCCAGCAGTTTAGCCGGCGGGTTAAATGAAAAACTGTTTTTT
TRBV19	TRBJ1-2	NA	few	CASIDANYGYTF	TGTGCCAGTATTGACGCTAACTATGGCTACACCTTC
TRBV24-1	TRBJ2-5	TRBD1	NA	CATSDPTGPQETQYF	TGTGCCACCAGTGACCCGACAGGGCCGCAAGAGACCCAGTACTTC
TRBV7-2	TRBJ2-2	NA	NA	CASSLISSRGGAGELFF	TGTGCCAGCAGCTTAATCAGTAGCAGGGGCGGGGCCGGGGAGCTGTTTTTT
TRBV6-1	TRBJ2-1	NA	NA	CASSEAGSSYNEQFF	TGTGCCAGCAGTGAAGCAGGAAGCTCCTACAATGAGCAGTTCTTC
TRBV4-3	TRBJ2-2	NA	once	CASSQVTYRLNTGELFF	TGCGCCAGCAGCCAAGTGACATATCGACTGAACACCGGGGAGCTGTTTTTT
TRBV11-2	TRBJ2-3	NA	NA	CASSLAGVLDTQYF	TGTGCCAGCAGCTTAGCGGGGGTTTTAGATACGCAGTATTTT
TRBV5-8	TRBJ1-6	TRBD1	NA	CASSRDSPLGNSPLHF	TGTGCCAGCAGCCGGGACAGCCCTCTAGGGAATTCACCCCTCCACTTT
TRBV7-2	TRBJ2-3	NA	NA	CASSFPDTQYF	TGTGCCAGCAGCTTTCCAGATACGCAGTATTTT
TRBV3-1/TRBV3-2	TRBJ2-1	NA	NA	CASSPTTGASSYNEQFF	TGTGCCAGCAGCCCTACTACCGGGGCGAGCTCCTACAATGAGCAGTTCTTC
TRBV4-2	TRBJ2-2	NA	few	CASSQGSGKENTGELFF	TGTGCCAGCAGCCAAGGGTCAGGGAAGGAGAACACCGGGGAGCTGTTTTTT
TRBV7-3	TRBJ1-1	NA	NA	CASSKRQGFRDTEAFF	TGTGCCAGCAGCAAAAGACAAGGGTTTAGGGACACTGAAGCTTTCTTT
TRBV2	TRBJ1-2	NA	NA	CASSESGMNYGYTF	TGTGCCAGCAGTGAATCAGGGATGAACTATGGCTACACCTTC
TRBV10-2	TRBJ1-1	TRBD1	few	CASSNRGANTEAFF	TGCGCCAGCAGTAACAGGGGGGCGAACACTGAAGCTTTCTTT
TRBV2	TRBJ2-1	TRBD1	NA	CASSPETGGIEQFF	TGTGCCAGCAGTCCAGAGACAGGGGGCATTGAGCAGTTCTTC
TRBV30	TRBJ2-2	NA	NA	CAWTRGPGELFF	TGTGCCTGGACTCGGGGCCCCGGGGAGCTGTTTTTT
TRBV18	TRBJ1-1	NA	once	CASSRNSGLMNTEAFF	TGTGCCAGCTCACGAAATTCGGGCCTCATGAACACTGAAGCTTTCTTT
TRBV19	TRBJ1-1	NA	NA	CASSRQLRNTEAFF	TGTGCCAGTAGTCGACAGCTTCGGAACACTGAAGCTTTCTTT
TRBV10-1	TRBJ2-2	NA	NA	CASSDGGVTGELFF	TGCGCCAGCAGTGATGGAGGGGTCACCGGGGAGCTGTTTTTT
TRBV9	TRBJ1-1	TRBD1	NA	CASSKGGQGNTEAFF	TGTGCCAGCAGCAAGGGAGGACAGGGAAACACTGAAGCTTTCTTT
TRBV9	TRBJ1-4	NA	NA	CASSKNTATNEKLFF	TGTGCCAGCAGCAAAAACACCGCAACTAATGAAAAACTGTTTTTT
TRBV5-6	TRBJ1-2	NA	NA	CASSLVVRWDDYGYTF	TGTGCCAGCAGCTTGGTGGTGCGTTGGGATGACTATGGCTACACCTTC
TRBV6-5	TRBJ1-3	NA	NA	CASSSTVQSGNTIYF	TGTGCCAGCAGTTCCACGGTACAGAGCGGAAACACCATATATTTT
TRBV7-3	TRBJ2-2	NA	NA	CASSSPGQNTGELFF	TGTGCCAGCAGCTCTCCGGGACAGAACACCGGGGAGCTGTTTTTT
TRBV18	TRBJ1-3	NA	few	CASSLTGTSGNTIYF	TGTGCCAGCTCACTAACAGGAACCTCTGGAAACACCATATATTTT
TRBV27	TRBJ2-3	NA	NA	CASSLRGPGGDTDTQYF	TGTGCCAGCAGTTTAAGAGGCCCGGGTGGAGACACAGATACGCAGTATTTT
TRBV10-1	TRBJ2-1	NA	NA	CASSELTSGKGNEQFF	TGCGCCAGCAGTGAGCTAACGAGTGGCAAGGGCAATGAGCAGTTCTTC
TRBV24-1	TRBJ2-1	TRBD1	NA	CATSDIGQGGYNEQFF	TGTGCCACCAGTGATATCGGACAGGGGGGTTACAATGAGCAGTTCTTC
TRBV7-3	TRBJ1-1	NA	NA	CASSWGGGTEAFF	TGTGCCAGCAGCTGGGGTGGGGGGACTGAAGCTTTCTTT
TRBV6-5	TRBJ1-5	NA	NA	CASSKQRGNQPQHF	TGTGCCAGCAGTAAACAGAGAGGGAATCAGCCCCAGCATTTT
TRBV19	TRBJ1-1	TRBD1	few	CASSIRTGGGTEAFF	TGTGCCAGTAGTATCCGGACAGGAGGGGGTACTGAAGCTTTCTTT
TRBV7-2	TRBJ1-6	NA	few	CASSFYDNSPLHF	TGTGCCAGCAGCTTCTACGACAATTCACCCCTCCACTTT
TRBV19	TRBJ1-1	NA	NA	CASSPGGAAEAFF	TGTGCCAGTAGTCCGGGGGGCGCGGCAGAAGCTTTCTTT
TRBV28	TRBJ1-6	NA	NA	CASSLFVRGNSPLHF	TGTGCCAGCAGTTTATTCGTGAGGGGCAATTCACCCCTCCACTTT
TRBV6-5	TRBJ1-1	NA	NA	CASKGVGTEAFF	TGTGCCAGCAAGGGGGTTGGCACTGAAGCTTTCTTT
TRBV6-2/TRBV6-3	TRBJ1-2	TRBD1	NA	CASSEPRQGGYGYTF	TGTGCCAGCAGCGAACCCCGACAGGGCGGCTATGGCTACACCTTC
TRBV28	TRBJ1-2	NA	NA	CASGGLRVGYGYTF	TGTGCCAGCGGTGGTTTAAGGGTCGGCTATGGCTACACCTTC
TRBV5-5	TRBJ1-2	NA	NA	CASSITTGPYGYTF	TGTGCCAGCAGCATAACTACAGGGCCCTATGGCTACACCTTC